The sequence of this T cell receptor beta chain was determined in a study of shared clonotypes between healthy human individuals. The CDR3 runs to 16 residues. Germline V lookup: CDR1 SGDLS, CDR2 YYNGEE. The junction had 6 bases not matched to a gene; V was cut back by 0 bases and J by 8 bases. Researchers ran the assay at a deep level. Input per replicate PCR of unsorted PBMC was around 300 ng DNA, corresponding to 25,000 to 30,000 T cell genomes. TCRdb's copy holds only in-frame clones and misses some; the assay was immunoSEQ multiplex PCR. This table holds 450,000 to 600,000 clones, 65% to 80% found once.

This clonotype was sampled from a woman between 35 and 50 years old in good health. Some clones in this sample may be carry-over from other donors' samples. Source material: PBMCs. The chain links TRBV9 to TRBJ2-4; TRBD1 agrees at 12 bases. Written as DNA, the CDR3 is TGTGCCAGCAGCGTAGGAGGGACAGGGGGCGCAGACATTCAGTACTTC. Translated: CASSVGGTGGADIQYF.